The source of this T cell receptor beta chain is a study of blood T cell repertoires in COVID-19. Overall study context: The United States, Italy and Spain supplied acute and convalescent COVID-19 samples.

How the authors handled the data: Using reference gene primer amplification, nucleated cell counts were estimated. Clones were sequenced by immunoSEQ multiplex PCR, and TCRdb holds only the in-frame ones, with some missing. V and J calls plus clone size are reproduced from that table; the DNA served to infer D and trimming. Of roughly 60,000 clones detected, roughly 80% appear once; the ten largest clones hold 5.9%. The CDR3 sequence is 17 residues long. The V gene end was trimmed by 7 bases and the J gene end by 4 bases; junction bases not matched to a gene: 17. CDR1 SGHVS and CDR2 FNYEAQ come from the germline V gene.

This TCR was sampled from a human donor in a cohort sampled during active or convalescent COVID-19. The sample comprised peripheral blood. The V call is TRBV7-6, the J call TRBJ2-3, with 7 bases fitting TRBD2. CDR3 sequence (DNA): TGTGCCAGCAACCCAGTCGGGGCTAGCGGAGGGTCAGATACGCAGTATTTT. Translated, it gives CASNPVGASGGSDTQYF.